One sample yielded the 15 T cell receptor beta chains listed below, sequenced in a study of blood T cell repertoires in COVID-19. Profiled with immunoSEQ multiplex PCR; TCRdb holds only in-frame clones, not every one. The sample shows a few hundred thousand clones, more than 85% of them seen only once. Sample: PBMCs or T cells enriched from blood (not recorded which). These receptors were collected from a woman between 25 and 40 years old who had recovered from COVID-19.

The genes are TRBV5-8 and TRBJ2-7; 10 bases fit TRBD1. J gave up 6 bases and V 2 bases, and 8 bases lay outside the gene matches. The CDR3 loop spans 15 amino acids. Germline V gene data show CDR1 as SGHTS and CDR2 as YDEGEE. CDR3 in amino acids: CASSFRTGGLAEQYF. The DNA of the CDR3 is TGTGCCAGCAGCTTTCGGACAGGGGGATTAGCCGAGCAGTACTTC.

The chain uses TRBV18 and TRBJ1-2, with D perhaps TRBD1 (5 bases). Trimming took off 0 bases at V and 2 bases at J, with 10 bases between the two ends. There are 15 residues in the CDR3. Germline V gene sequence: CDR1 KGHSH, CDR2 LQKENI. The CDR3 nucleotides are TGTGCCAGCTCACCACCGGGTGGGGGGAACTATGGCTACACCTTC. This encodes CASSPPGGGNYGYTF.

The V and J genes are TRBV5-1 and TRBJ1-1; 8 bases align to TRBD1. This CDR3 region has 14 residues. V gave up 4 bases and J gave up 3 bases; unmatched junction bases: 5. Germline CDR1 and CDR2: SGHRS and YFSETQ. CDR3 coding DNA: TGCGCCAGCAGCGGCTCGACAGGGGACACTGAAGCTTTCTTT. Amino acid sequence: CASSGSTGDTEAFF. Using reference TRBV5-1 and TRBJ1-1 for the parts outside the CDR3, the full variable domain is KAGVTQTPRYLIKTRGQQVTLSCSPISGHRSVSWYQQTPGQGLQFLFEYFSETQRNKGNFPGRFSGRQFSNSRSEMNVSTLELGDSALYLCASSGSTGDTEAFFGQGTRLTVV.

This sequence joins TRBV7-2 and TRBJ1-3; no clear D gene. The V and J ends lost 5 bases and 0 bases respectively, with 8 bases between them. There are 14 residues in the CDR3. Germline V gene sequence: CDR1 SGHTA, CDR2 FQGNSA. The CDR3 reads CASSPGYSGNTIYF. In nucleotides, the CDR3 is TGTGCCAGCAGCCCAGGATACTCTGGAAACACCATATATTTT.

J is TRBJ1-6 and V is TRBV6-5, with TRBD1 matching over 9 bases. In germline, CDR1 is MNHEY, CDR2 SVGAGI. CDR3 size: 14 residues. Trimming took 0 bases from V and 13 from J; bases not matched to a gene: 4. The CDR3 loop reads CASSYSGQGLPLHF. CDR3 DNA sequence: TGTGCCAGCAGTTACTCGGGACAGGGCCTCCCCCTCCACTTT.

This clone was counted a single time. This rearrangement joins TRBV30 to TRBJ2-1; maybe TRBD2 (5 bases). This CDR3 region has 16 residues. The V end lost 3 bases, the J end lost 0 bases, and 15 bases lay between the germline ends. The germline gives CDR1 GTSNPN, CDR2 SVGIG (reference sequence). The CDR3 loop is CAWSPGLTSSYNEQFF. The DNA for the CDR3 is TGTGCCTGGAGCCCCGGACTCACTAGCTCCTACAATGAGCAGTTCTTC.

The rearrangement links TRBV28 to TRBJ2-7, with D possibly matching TRBD1 (6 bases). Germline V gene sequence: CDR1 MDHEN, CDR2 SYDVKM. V lost 6 bases and J 2 bases, leaving 20 bases between the germline ends. The CDR3 consists of 16 residues. The CDR3 nucleotides read TGTGCCAGCAGCCCAACACCCGGGACATATACCTACGAGCAGTACTTC. This gives the protein CASSPTPGTYTYEQYF.

The V gene is TRBV5-5, the J gene TRBJ1-5, with TRBD1 identical over 9 bases. There are 15 residues in the CDR3. With V trimmed by 4 bases and J by 4 bases, 6 bases remained unmatched. The germline CDR1 and CDR2 sequences are SGHKS and YYEKEE (reference sequence). The CDR3 bases are TGTGCCAGCAGCCCCGGGACAGGGAGAAATCAGCCCCAGCATTTT. This sequence encodes CASSPGTGRNQPQHF.

The V and J genes are TRBV6-5 and TRBJ2-7; D may be TRBD1 (6 bases). The germline V gene encodes CDR1 MNHEY and CDR2 SVGAGI. The CDR3 has 13 amino acids. Trimming removed 6 bases from V and 0 bases from J, with 9 bases in between. The CDR3 region has the DNA TGTGCCAGCAGCAGGGACATCTCCTACGAGCAGTACTTC. Protein sequence: CASSRDISYEQYF.

In its sample, this clone was seen once. The CDR3: CASSGAGTGGFYEQYF. The CDR3 region has the DNA TGTGCCAGTAGTGGGGCCGGGACAGGGGGCTTCTACGAGCAGTACTTC. J is TRBJ2-7 and V is TRBV19, with 12 nucleotides matching TRBD1. The V gene end was trimmed by 5 bases and the J gene end by 3 bases; junction bases not matched to a gene: 8. The CDR3 contains 16 residues. CDR1 is LNHDA and CDR2 is SQIVND in the germline V gene (reference sequence).

This chain connects TRBV4-1 to TRBJ1-1; D is unresolved. Trimming took off 6 bases at V and 1 base at J, with 12 bases between the two ends. This CDR3 is 14 amino acids long. Per germline, CDR1 MGHRA and CDR2 YSYEKL. CDR3 amino acids: CASRGVLRNTEAFF. CDR3 DNA sequence: TGCGCCAGCAGGGGCGTACTGAGGAACACTGAAGCTTTCTTT.

The rearrangement uses TRBV5-4 and TRBJ1-1; D not certain. Germline loops: CDR1 SGHNT, CDR2 YYREEE (reference sequence). The CDR3 covers 13 residues. Trimming removed 4 bases from V and 6 bases from J, with 13 bases in between. This CDR3 is CASSLGSRSEAFF. DNA of the CDR3: TGTGCCAGCAGCCTGGGATCGAGATCTGAAGCTTTCTTT.

The chain uses TRBV7-2 and TRBJ2-1; 8 bases align to TRBD1. The trim removed 1 base at V and 9 bases at J, leaving 5 bases unmatched. Germline CDR1 and CDR2: SGHTA and FQGNSA. The CDR3 loop spans 14 amino acids. DNA of the CDR3: TGTGCCAGCAGCTTAGTAACAGGGGGAGGTGAGCAGTTCTTC. It encodes CASSLVTGGGEQFF.

On this clone: Other DNA sequences from this sample encode an identical CDR3 as well. This sequence joins TRBV28 and TRBJ2-7; TRBD1 matches at 7 bases. Germline values: CDR1 MDHEN, CDR2 SYDVKM. V lost 8 bases to trimming and J lost 1 base; unmatched junction nucleotides: 8. The CDR3 is 14 residues long. The CDR3 sequence is CASSTGTESYEQYF. In DNA form, the CDR3 reads TGTGCCAGCTCGACCGGGACAGAATCCTACGAGCAGTACTTC.

This clone was seen a few times. The V call is TRBV12-3 or TRBV12-4, the J call TRBJ1-4; D gene unclear. The V end was cut by 6 bases, the J end by 7 bases, with 6 bases between. This CDR3 contains 11 residues. CDR3 protein: CASRHREKLFF. In DNA form, the CDR3 reads TGTGCCAGCAGACATCGTGAAAAACTGTTTTTT.